This record looks at one T cell receptor beta chain sequence and its context. It lacks a known antigen. The sample holds no much larger clone one base away, and base qualities are not on file. The immunoSEQ Assay, a bias-controlled multiplex PCR, was used to amplify TCRbeta CDR3 regions from genomic DNA. As for the original processing: The number of nucleated cells in each sample was estimated by amplification of reference gene primers within the assay. To quantify the absolute abundance of each unique TCRbeta CDR3 rearrangement, sequence reads were collapsed and filtered. For each sample, productive Simpson clonality was calculated as the square root of Simpson's diversity index across productive rearrangements. Drawn from immuneACCESS, this table holds only the in-frame rearrangements with V and J called that TCRdb kept. Clones are partly lost; checked studies trace under half to an unresolved V gene and leave the rest unexplained. The DNA was the basis for D and trimming; V, J and clone size are from that table. The sample profile shows around 400,000 clones; roughly 87% of them were found once. The top ten clonotypes cover about 5.4% of the sample.

The germline V gene sets CDR1 to SQVTM and CDR2 to ANQGSEA. The CDR3 runs 12 residues from the cysteine to the phenylalanine. Only the CDR3 part of the read is kept: 36 bases, read in frame from the first base. V is shortened by 2 bases, J by 0 bases, and the region joining them spans 4 bases. The data were obtained in a study of blood T cell repertoires in COVID-19 (dated by TCRdb to 2020 to 2021). For the wider study: Collaborator samples came from the United States, Italy and Spain and covered acute and convalescent phases of COVID-19. Samples came from the ongoing ImmuneRACE study (first 160 participants) plus 1,254 subjects from 6 global collaborators. The dataset comprised deeply sampled blood TCRbeta repertoires from subjects exposed to, actively infected with, or recovered from COVID-19. The repertoires were released in a freely available public database intended as a resource for research on the immune response to SARS-CoV-2. The material from the prospective study consisted of cDNA or gDNA derived from T cells, B-cell-depleted T cells, or PBMCs. The sample metadata nearly always contained a de-identified subject ID, COVID-19 status, age in years and sex. Where available, HLA class I and class II types were obtained from metadata supplied by the sample provider rather than from assay-based typing.

The study at large found these results: How much clinical and demographic metadata was included differed by source and by participant, and the metadata was provided uncurated.

Participants in the prospective study were enrolled through a virtual design, were aged about 18 to 100 years, and lived in 24 United States geographic areas. In the prospective study, participants were assigned to cohorts based on the clinical history participants reported in a screening survey and a study questionnaire. ImmuneRACE Cohort 3 recovered participants were defined by two consecutive negative NP/OP PCR tests, healthcare professional clearance, or symptom resolution. Mobile phlebotomists in the prospective study collected whole blood, serum and a nasopharyngeal or oropharyngeal swab from every participant. Additional blood draws and questionnaires over an approximately 2-month period could optionally be provided by prospective study participants. Blood samples from the prospective study were shipped frozen or at room temperature prior to DNA extraction.

The sample comprised PBMCs or T cells enriched from blood (not recorded which). The chain couples TRBV29-1 to TRBJ1-1; no D segment can be confidently identified. The TCR originated in a woman between 45 and 60 years old who had recovered from COVID-19. This receptor has the CDR3 CSVEYLNTEAFF. DNA sequence: TGCAGCGTTGAATACTTGAACACTGAAGCTTTCTTT. The entire variable domain, with the stretches around the CDR3 drawn from the reference TRBV29-1 and TRBJ1-1 proteins, is SAVISQKPSRDICQRGTSLTIQCQVDSQVTMMFWYRQQPGQSLTLIATANQGSEATYESGFVIDKFPISRPNLTFSTLTVSNMSPEDSSIYLCSVEYLNTEAFFGQGTRLTVV.